The 5 T cell receptor beta chains in this list originate from one sample, sequenced in a study of cytomegalovirus exposure and HLA in healthy donors. A multiplex PCR was run with 60 Vbeta primers and 13 Jbeta primers. The protocol was immunoSEQ multiplex PCR, while the TCRdb copy is restricted to in-frame clones and leaves out a portion. The table includes under 120,000 clones, 60% to 75% detected once. Sequenced input: PBMCs. Source of these receptors: a man aged 40-55 years in good health and CMV-seropositive.

This clone occurred a few times. Other DNA sequences within the sample encode an identical CDR3. The chain carries TRBV6-1 and TRBJ1-1; 8 nucleotides agree with TRBD1. V shed 6 bases, J shed 5 bases, and the junction held 5 bases outside the gene matches. The CDR3 is made up of 13 amino acids. Germline CDR1 MNHNS, CDR2 SASEGT. As DNA, the CDR3 is TGTGCCAGCAGGTTAAACAGGGGGACTGAAGCTTTCTTT. It specifies CASRLNRGTEAFF.

V usage is TRBV5-1 and J usage is TRBJ2-1; TRBD2 matches 10 bases. V dropped 1 base and J dropped 7; count of bases not matched to a gene: 5. Germline assignment: CDR1 SGHRS and CDR2 YFSETQ. There are 15 residues in the CDR3. The CDR3 DNA sequence: TGCGCCAGCAGCTTGTCCCTAGCGGGAGCGAATGAGCAGTTCTTC. It encodes CASSLSLAGANEQFF.

This chain links TRBV30 with TRBJ1-1, with D maybe TRBD1 (6 bases). This CDR3 has 13 amino acids. Trimming removed 3 bases from V and 2 bases from J, with 10 bases in between. Germline assignment: CDR1 GTSNPN and CDR2 SVGIG (reference sequence). CDR3 amino acids: CAWSRGFNTEAFF. In DNA, the CDR3 is TGTGCCTGGAGCAGGGGTTTTAACACTGAAGCTTTCTTT.

The chain carries TRBV19 and TRBJ2-2, with 7 bases lining up with TRBD1. After removal of 6 bases from V and 6 bases from J, the junction contained 13 bases not matched to a gene. Germline loops: CDR1 LNHDA, CDR2 SQIVND (reference sequence). This CDR3 region has 16 residues. The CDR3 loop is CASSGPGTDGSGELFF. For the CDR3, the DNA is TGTGCCAGTAGCGGGCCGGGGACAGATGGATCCGGGGAGCTGTTTTTT.

The chain links TRBV4-2 to TRBJ1-3, with 7 bases that match TRBD1. The CDR3 has 13 amino acids. The V gene's germline CDR1 is LGHNA and CDR2 YNFKEQ. V trimming: 6 bases; J trimming: 4 bases; junction bases outside the gene matches: 3. For the CDR3, the DNA is TGTGCCAGCAGTACAGGGGACGGAAACACCATATATTTT. It encodes CASSTGDGNTIYF.